These 18 T cell receptor beta chains came from one sample sequenced in a study of blood T cell repertoires in COVID-19. Sequencing used immunoSEQ multiplex PCR; TCRdb keeps in-frame clones, though not all of them. The sample holds some 80,000 clones; about 88% are singletons and the top ten take approximately 8%. The sample consisted of peripheral blood. These receptors were collected from a man at least 80 years old with active or convalescent COVID-19.

CDR3 loop: CATSRDSLFQGTRGYTF. The DNA of the CDR3 is TGTGCCACCAGCAGAGATTCTCTGTTTCAGGGTACTCGCGGCTACACCTTC. The V call is TRBV15, the J call TRBJ1-2, with D possibly matching TRBD1 (5 bases). V lost 0 bases and J lost 8, with 22 bases in between. The germline gives CDR1 LNHNV, CDR2 YYDKDF (reference sequence). There are 17 residues in the CDR3.

The chain joins TRBV5-4 to TRBJ1-2; perhaps TRBD1 as D (6 bases). Germline V gene lookup returns CDR1 SGHNT and CDR2 YYREEE (reference sequence). CDR3 length equals 15 residues. Trimming removed 3 bases at V and 6 bases at J, with 18 bases between. CDR3 sequence reads: CASSWGRTGTDGYTF. CDR3 nucleotide sequence: TGTGCCAGCAGCTGGGGGCGAACAGGAACGGATGGCTACACCTTC.

In its sample, this clone was seen a few times. The rearrangement uses TRBV16 and TRBJ1-1, with D hard to call. Trimming removed 4 bases from V and 1 base from J, with 10 bases in between. The germline CDR1 and CDR2 sequences are KGHSY and FQNENV. CDR3 length: 14 residues. The CDR3 nucleotides read TGTGCCAGCAGCCCCCCCCCGGGGAACACTGAAGCTTTCTTT. It encodes CASSPPPGNTEAFF.

This clone has just one count. The chain uses TRBV28 and TRBJ2-5; tentative D call: TRBD2 (5 bases). From germline, CDR1 is MDHEN and CDR2 SYDVKM. Trimming shortened V by 4 bases and J by 3 bases, and 18 bases separated the two germline ends. The CDR3 runs to 16 residues. DNA for the CDR3: TGTGCCAGCAGTTCCCGACTATACCCCTCGAAAGAGACCCAGTACTTC. Its translation is CASSSRLYPSKETQYF. Combining the CDR3 with reference TRBV28 and TRBJ2-5 gives the whole variable domain DVKVTQSSRYLVKRTGEKVFLECVQDMDHENMFWYRQDPGLGLRLIYFSYDVKMKEKGDIPEGYSVSREKKERFSLILESASTNQTSMYLCASSSRLYPSKETQYFGPGTRLLVL.

The chain has TRBV5-4 and TRBJ1-2, with 9 bases lining up with TRBD1. The CDR3 has 13 amino acids. J lost 5 bases, V lost 3 bases, and 2 bases had no gene match. Germline CDR1 is SGHNT and CDR2 is YYREEE (reference sequence). The CDR3, as DNA: TGTGCCAGCAGCTGGGACAGGGATTATGGCTACACCTTC. Its protein product is CASSWDRDYGYTF.

The V call is TRBV7-8, the J call TRBJ2-2, with 9 bases aligning to TRBD2. V trimming: 6 bases; J trimming: 0 bases; junction bases outside the gene matches: 5. Germline V gene sequence: CDR1 SGHVS, CDR2 FQNEAQ. The CDR3 contains 16 residues. CDR3 protein: CASSRERGANTGELFF. The CDR3 DNA reads TGTGCCAGCAGTCGCGAGCGGGGGGCGAACACCGGGGAGCTGTTTTTT.

The chain couples TRBV18 to TRBJ2-1; 10 bases are shared with TRBD2. CDR3 length: 15 residues. Germline lookup yields CDR1 KGHSH and CDR2 LQKENI. The trim removed 4 bases at V and 6 bases at J, leaving 6 bases unmatched. CDR3 bases: TGTGCCAGCTCACTAGGACTAGCGGAAGCCAATGAGCAGTTCTTC. This codes for CASSLGLAEANEQFF.

The V call is TRBV14, the J call TRBJ2-5, with TRBD1 as a possible D gene (5 bases). The CDR3 is 12 amino acids. Per the germline V gene, CDR1 is SGHDN and CDR2 is FVKESK. Trimming took off 3 bases at V and 6 bases at J, with 8 bases between the two ends. In nucleotides, the CDR3 is TGTGCCAGCAGCCAGTACAGGCAGACCCAGTACTTC. It codes for CASSQYRQTQYF.

This chain uses TRBV5-4 with TRBJ1-1, with D possibly being TRBD1 (5 bases). The CDR3 loop spans 14 amino acids. V lost 4 bases, J lost 5 bases, and 15 bases lay in between. CDR1 is SGHNT and CDR2 is YYREEE in the germline V gene (reference sequence). DNA of the CDR3: TGTGCCAGCAGCCGGAGCAGGGTTACAACTGAAGCTTTCTTT. This codes for CASSRSRVTTEAFF. Drawing the rest from reference TRBV5-4 and TRBJ1-1, the complete variable domain is ETGVTQSPTHLIKTRGQQVTLRCSSQSGHNTVSWYQQALGQGPQFIFQYYREEENGRGNFPPRFSGLQFPNYSSELNVNALELDDSALYLCASSRSRVTTEAFFGQGTRLTVV.

This clone occurred once. Within the sample, other DNA sequences also encode this same CDR3. V usage is TRBV4-1 and J usage is TRBJ1-5, with 11 bases fitting TRBD1. V lost 0 bases and J lost 0; bases outside the gene matches: 7. Germline V gene data show CDR1 as MGHRA and CDR2 as YSYEKL. This CDR3 contains 19 residues. CDR3 loop: CASSQEGTGGMYSNQPQHF. CDR3 bases: TGCGCCAGCAGCCAAGAGGGGACAGGGGGGATGTATAGCAATCAGCCCCAGCATTTT.

CDR3: CVRVGDSTYEQYV. The DNA for the CDR3 is TGTGTCAGAGTAGGGGACAGCACCTACGAGCAGTACGTC. The rearrangement joins TRBV7-5 to TRBJ2-7; the table names TRBD1, a call not compared with the DNA. TRBV7-5 is listed as a pseudogene. The CDR3 loop spans 13 amino acids.

About this clone itself: Other DNA sequences in the same sample also yield this CDR3. This chain uses TRBV2 with TRBJ2-7, with D perhaps matching TRBD2 (5 bases). The CDR3 contains 13 residues. Trimming cost V 3 bases and J 6 bases, with 12 bases left between them. Germline-derived CDR1 and CDR2 are SNHLY and FYNNEI. CDR3 sequence: CASSEGLAGEQYV. For the CDR3, the DNA is TGTGCCAGCAGTGAGGGTCTAGCCGGCGAGCAGTACGTC.

J is TRBJ1-1 and V is TRBV19, with 10 bases matching TRBD1. CDR3 size: 15 residues. Trimming took 6 bases from V and 0 from J; bases not matched to a gene: 4. The germline gives CDR1 LNHDA, CDR2 SQIVND (reference sequence). The CDR3: CASRLGQGVNTEAFF. The CDR3 DNA reads as TGTGCCAGTAGGCTCGGACAGGGGGTGAACACTGAAGCTTTCTTT.

CDR3 nucleotide sequence: TGCGCCAGCAGCCAGTCACGACGGGGGGCGGGGGATACGCAGTATTTT. Protein product: CASSQSRRGAGDTQYF. The genes are TRBV4-1 and TRBJ2-3; maybe TRBD2 (7 bases). The CDR3 extends over 16 amino acids. Trimming cost V 3 bases and J 6 bases, with 19 bases left between them. The germline gives CDR1 MGHRA, CDR2 YSYEKL.

In DNA form, the CDR3 reads TGTGCCAGCAGAGGAATGGGGGGGCTGAACACTGAAGCTTTCTTT. This encodes CASRGMGGLNTEAFF. The rearrangement uses TRBV6-5 and TRBJ1-1, with a weak D call TRBD1 (6 bases). V dropped 6 bases and J dropped 0 bases, with 14 bases sitting between them. The CDR3 is 15 residues long. Germline CDR1 and CDR2: MNHEY and SVGAGI.

J is TRBJ1-4 and V is TRBV11-3, with 8 bases matching TRBD1. CDR1 and CDR2 from the germline V gene are SGHNT and YENEEA. V was clipped by 3 bases and J by 2 bases; unmatched bases: 8. The CDR3 has 17 residues. DNA for the CDR3: TGTGCCAGCAGCTTCGGGTCCAGGGGGCTGACTAATGAAAAACTGTTTTTT. Translation gives CASSFGSRGLTNEKLFF.

This clone was seen just once. V gene TRBV15 combines with J gene TRBJ1-1; D call uncertain. V was pared by 0 bases and J by 1 base, with 9 bases between. The CDR3 loop spans 15 amino acids. Per germline, CDR1 LNHNV and CDR2 YYDKDF (reference sequence). The CDR3 nucleotides read TGTGCCACCAGCAGAGATTCAAACAGGAACACTGAAGCTTTCTTT. It encodes CATSRDSNRNTEAFF.

The rearrangement joins TRBV2 to TRBJ2-1; D gene uncertain. Trimming stripped 4 bases from V and 10 bases from J, with 8 bases between. There are 11 residues in the CDR3. CDR1 is SNHLY and CDR2 is FYNNEI in the germline V gene. The CDR3 region has the DNA TGTGCCAGCAGTGTAACTAAAGAGCAGTTCTTC. Translation: CASSVTKEQFF.